These T cell receptor beta chains were read from a single sample in a study of cytotoxic CD8 clonotypes in ibrutinib-treated CLL. Here immunoSEQ multiplex PCR was the method, and the copy in TCRdb shows in-frame clones only, minus some. The table shows fewer than 400,000 clones, with approximately 67% occurring only once. The sequenced sample was PBMCs, obtained after 36 months of ibrutinib treatment. The receptors stem from a human donor with chronic lymphocytic leukemia. CDR3s include the opening cysteine and the closing phenylalanine or tryptophan. The order of the fields is CDR3 DNA, CDR3 protein, J gene, D gene, V gene, clone size. A D gene is named only where the DNA matches it firmly. Not all rows give a size; the values are once, few, many and, for expanded clones, a class.

CDR3nt: TGTGCCAGCAGCTTGGTAGCGGGGGTATACAATGAGCAGTTCTTC; CDR3aa: CASSLVAGVYNEQFF; j_gene: TRBJ2-1; d_gene: TRBD2; v_gene: TRBV11-2; abundance: -
CDR3nt: TGTGCCAGCAGTTACTCCCCGGAATACGAGCAGTACTTC; CDR3aa: CASSYSPEYEQYF; j_gene: TRBJ2-7; d_gene: -; v_gene: TRBV6-5; abundance: -
CDR3nt: TGTGCCACCAGCCGCGATCTGGGTAGGAGCAATCAGCCCCAGCATTTT; CDR3aa: CATSRDLGRSNQPQHF; j_gene: TRBJ1-5; d_gene: -; v_gene: TRBV15; abundance: few
CDR3nt: TGTGCCAGCAGCTGGGGGGGGCAGACAGATACGCAGTATTTT; CDR3aa: CASSWGGQTDTQYF; j_gene: TRBJ2-3; d_gene: -; v_gene: TRBV5-4; abundance: -
CDR3nt: TGTGCCAGCAAGACTAGCGGGAACCTCTACGAGCAGTACTTC; CDR3aa: CASKTSGNLYEQYF; j_gene: TRBJ2-7; d_gene: TRBD2; v_gene: TRBV28; abundance: -
CDR3nt: TGTGCCAGCAGCGTAGACACCGGGGAGCTGTTTTTT; CDR3aa: CASSVDTGELFF; j_gene: TRBJ2-2; d_gene: -; v_gene: TRBV9; abundance: -
CDR3nt: TGTGCCAGCAGCCGCGGACAGGGGGCCAAAAACATTCAGTACTTC; CDR3aa: CASSRGQGAKNIQYF; j_gene: TRBJ2-4; d_gene: TRBD1; v_gene: TRBV6-6; abundance: few
CDR3nt: TGTGCCAGCAGTTCGCTGATGATGTGGACAGGGGGCAGATACAATGAGCAGTTCTTC; CDR3aa: CASSSLMMWTGGRYNEQFF; j_gene: TRBJ2-1; d_gene: TRBD1; v_gene: TRBV28; abundance: -
CDR3nt: TGTGCCAGCAGCTTGGAACGACAGGGGTTGTCTAATGAAAAACTGTTTTTT; CDR3aa: CASSLERQGLSNEKLFF; j_gene: TRBJ1-4; d_gene: TRBD1; v_gene: TRBV5-6; abundance: -
CDR3nt: TGCGCCAGCAGCTTGGGGAGACCTGGCCGGGGGACAATGGGAGAGACCCAGTACTTC; CDR3aa: CASSLGRPGRGTMGETQYF; j_gene: TRBJ2-5; d_gene: -; v_gene: TRBV5-1; abundance: once
CDR3nt: TGTGCCAGTAGTATCGGGCAGTACCCAAACACTGAAGCTTTCTTT; CDR3aa: CASSIGQYPNTEAFF; j_gene: TRBJ1-1; d_gene: -; v_gene: TRBV19; abundance: -
CDR3nt: TGCGCCAGCAGCCTAACAGGGGGAGCCACCACAGATACGCAGTATTTT; CDR3aa: CASSLTGGATTDTQYF; j_gene: TRBJ2-3; d_gene: TRBD1; v_gene: TRBV5-1; abundance: -
CDR3nt: TGTGCCAGCAGCTTAGAACAGGGGGGGTATAGCAATCAGCCCCAGCATTTT; CDR3aa: CASSLEQGGYSNQPQHF; j_gene: TRBJ1-5; d_gene: TRBD1; v_gene: TRBV7-6; abundance: -
CDR3nt: TGCGCCAGCAGCCTTTTCAGGGGCGGCTACACCTTC; CDR3aa: CASSLFRGGYTF; j_gene: TRBJ1-2; d_gene: -; v_gene: TRBV4-1; abundance: -
CDR3nt: TGTGCCAGCTCACCACGCGGACCGTCTGGAAACACCATATATTTT; CDR3aa: CASSPRGPSGNTIYF; j_gene: TRBJ1-3; d_gene: -; v_gene: TRBV18; abundance: -
CDR3nt: TGCGCCAGCAGCCACCGACAATTCGGGGAGCTGTTTTTT; CDR3aa: CASSHRQFGELFF; j_gene: TRBJ2-2; d_gene: -; v_gene: TRBV4-1; abundance: -
CDR3nt: TGTGCCACCAGCAGAGATAGGGGGACAGATTACAATCAGCCCCAGCATTTT; CDR3aa: CATSRDRGTDYNQPQHF; j_gene: TRBJ1-5; d_gene: TRBD1; v_gene: TRBV15; abundance: -
CDR3nt: TGTGCCAGCAGCGTTCGCTCGGACAGGGACCAAGAGACCCAGTACTTC; CDR3aa: CASSVRSDRDQETQYF; j_gene: TRBJ2-5; d_gene: TRBD1; v_gene: TRBV9; abundance: -
CDR3nt: TGCGCCAGCAGCCAAGTAACGTCTCCCAGTGGCTACACCTTC; CDR3aa: CASSQVTSPSGYTF; j_gene: TRBJ1-2; d_gene: -; v_gene: TRBV4-1; abundance: -
CDR3nt: TGTGCCATCAAAGCCGGGACAGGGGGCGAGGAGGACACTGAAGCTTTCTTT; CDR3aa: CAIKAGTGGEEDTEAFF; j_gene: TRBJ1-1; d_gene: TRBD1; v_gene: TRBV10-3; abundance: -
CDR3nt: TGTGCCAGCAGCCTCACGGGGGGCGCTACCGGGGAGCTGTTTTTT; CDR3aa: CASSLTGGATGELFF; j_gene: TRBJ2-2; d_gene: -; v_gene: TRBV9; abundance: -
CDR3nt: TGTGCCAGCTCGTCGGGGACAGGGCCCATCAAGCAGTACTTC; CDR3aa: CASSSGTGPIKQYF; j_gene: TRBJ2-7; d_gene: TRBD1; v_gene: TRBV18; abundance: -
CDR3nt: TGTGCCAGCAGTCGGGGGTTTGCAGGGTACGAGCAGTACTTC; CDR3aa: CASSRGFAGYEQYF; j_gene: TRBJ2-7; d_gene: -; v_gene: TRBV6-5; abundance: few
CDR3nt: TGCGCCAGCAGCTTGGGGCAGGTTGGCGAAAAACTGTTTTTT; CDR3aa: CASSLGQVGEKLFF; j_gene: TRBJ1-4; d_gene: -; v_gene: TRBV5-1; abundance: -
CDR3nt: TGTGCCAGCACCCAAAATCCCATAGGTTCACCCCTCCACTTT; CDR3aa: CASTQNPIGSPLHF; j_gene: TRBJ1-6; d_gene: -; v_gene: TRBV6-5; abundance: few
CDR3nt: TGTGCCAGTAGGTTACGTAGAGGCCCACTAATGAACACTGAAGCTTTCTTT; CDR3aa: CASRLRRGPLMNTEAFF; j_gene: TRBJ1-1; d_gene: -; v_gene: TRBV19; abundance: -
CDR3nt: TGTGCCAGCAGCGGACTAGCGGGGGACCAAGAGACCCAGTACTTC; CDR3aa: CASSGLAGDQETQYF; j_gene: TRBJ2-5; d_gene: TRBD2; v_gene: TRBV2; abundance: few
CDR3nt: TGTGCCAGCAGCAAGGGCCCGCAGAGGGGCGAGCAGTTCTTC; CDR3aa: CASSKGPQRGEQFF; j_gene: TRBJ2-1; d_gene: -; v_gene: TRBV11-1; abundance: few
CDR3nt: TGTGCCAGCTCACCACCGATCACAGTCGGTTCACCCCTCCACTTT; CDR3aa: CASSPPITVGSPLHF; j_gene: TRBJ1-6; d_gene: -; v_gene: TRBV18; abundance: few
CDR3nt: TGTGCCACCAGCAGAGATTTGACAGCACTTAACACTGAAGCTTTCTTT; CDR3aa: CATSRDLTALNTEAFF; j_gene: TRBJ1-1; d_gene: -; v_gene: TRBV15; abundance: -
CDR3nt: TGCGCCAGCAGCCATCCGCGACAGGAATCTACGGAGACCCAGTACTTC; CDR3aa: CASSHPRQESTETQYF; j_gene: TRBJ2-5; d_gene: -; v_gene: TRBV4-1; abundance: few
CDR3nt: TGTGCCAGCAGTTACTCGGCCCCAAGGTGGAATGAGCAGTTCTTC; CDR3aa: CASSYSAPRWNEQFF; j_gene: TRBJ2-1; d_gene: -; v_gene: TRBV6-5; abundance: -
CDR3nt: TGTGCCACCAGCGTCCGACTAGCGGGATTTGGGGAGACCCAGTACTTC; CDR3aa: CATSVRLAGFGETQYF; j_gene: TRBJ2-5; d_gene: TRBD2; v_gene: TRBV15; abundance: -
CDR3nt: TGTGCCAGCTCACCACCGCCGGGTTCCAACGAGCAGTACTTC; CDR3aa: CASSPPPGSNEQYF; j_gene: TRBJ2-7; d_gene: -; v_gene: TRBV18; abundance: -
CDR3nt: TGTGCCAGTAGTACCCGGGACTCAGGGGATCAGCCCCAGCATTTT; CDR3aa: CASSTRDSGDQPQHF; j_gene: TRBJ1-5; d_gene: -; v_gene: TRBV19; abundance: -